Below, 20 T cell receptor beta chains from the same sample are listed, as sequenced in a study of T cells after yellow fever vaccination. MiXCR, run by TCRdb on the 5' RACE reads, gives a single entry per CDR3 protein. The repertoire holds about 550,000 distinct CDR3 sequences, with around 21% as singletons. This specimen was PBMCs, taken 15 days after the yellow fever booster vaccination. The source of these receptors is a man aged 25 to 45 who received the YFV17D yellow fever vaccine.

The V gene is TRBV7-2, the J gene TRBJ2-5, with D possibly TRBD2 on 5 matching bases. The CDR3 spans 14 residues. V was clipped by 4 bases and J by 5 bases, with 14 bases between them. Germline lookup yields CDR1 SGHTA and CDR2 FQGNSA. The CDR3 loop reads CASSSLGAFETQYF. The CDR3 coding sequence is TGTGCCAGCAGCTCACTAGGTGCTTTTGAGACCCAGTACTTC. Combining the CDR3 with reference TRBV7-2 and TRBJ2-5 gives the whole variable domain GAGVSQSPSNKVTEKGKDVELRCDPISGHTALYWYRQSLGQGLEFLIYFQGNSAPDKSGLPSDRFSAERTGGSVSTLTIQRTQQEDSAVYLCASSSLGAFETQYFGPGTRLLVL.

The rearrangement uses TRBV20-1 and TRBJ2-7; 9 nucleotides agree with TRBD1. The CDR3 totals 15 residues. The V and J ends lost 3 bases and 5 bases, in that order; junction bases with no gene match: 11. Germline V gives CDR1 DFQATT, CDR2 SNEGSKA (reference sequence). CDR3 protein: CSASQGGTGYDEQYF. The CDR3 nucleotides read TGCAGTGCTAGTCAGGGCGGGACAGGGTACGACGAGCAGTACTTC.

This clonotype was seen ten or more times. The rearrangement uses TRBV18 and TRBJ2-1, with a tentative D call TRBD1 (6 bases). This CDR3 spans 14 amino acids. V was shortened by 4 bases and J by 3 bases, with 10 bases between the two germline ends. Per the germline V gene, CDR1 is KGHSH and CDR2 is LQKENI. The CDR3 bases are TGTGCCAGCTCACTTTCGACAGGCTACAATGAGCAGTTCTTC. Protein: CASSLSTGYNEQFF. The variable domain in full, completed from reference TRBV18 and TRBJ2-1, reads NAGVMQNPRHLVRRRGQEARLRCSPMKGHSHVYWYRQLPEEGLKFMVYLQKENIIDESGMPKERFSAEFPKEGPSILRIQQVVRGDSAAYFCASSLSTGYNEQFFGPGTRLTVL.

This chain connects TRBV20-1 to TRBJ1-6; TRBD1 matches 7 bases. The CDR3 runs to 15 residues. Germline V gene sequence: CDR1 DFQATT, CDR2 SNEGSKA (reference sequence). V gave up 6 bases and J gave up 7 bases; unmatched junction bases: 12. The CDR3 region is CSAEVPGGTNSPLHF. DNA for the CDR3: TGCAGTGCCGAAGTCCCAGGGGGAACGAATTCACCCCTCCACTTT.

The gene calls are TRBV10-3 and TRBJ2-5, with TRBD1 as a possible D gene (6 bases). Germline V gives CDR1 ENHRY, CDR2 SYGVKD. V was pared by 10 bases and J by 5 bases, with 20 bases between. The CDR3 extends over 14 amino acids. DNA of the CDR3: TGTGCCACCCGACAGGAACCCTCACCCGAGACCCAGTACTTC. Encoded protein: CATRQEPSPETQYF.

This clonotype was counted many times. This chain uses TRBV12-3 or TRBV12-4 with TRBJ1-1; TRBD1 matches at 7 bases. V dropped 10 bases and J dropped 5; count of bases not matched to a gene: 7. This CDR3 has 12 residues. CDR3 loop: CATGQPPTEAFF. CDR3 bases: TGTGCCACGGGACAGCCACCAACTGAAGCTTTCTTT.

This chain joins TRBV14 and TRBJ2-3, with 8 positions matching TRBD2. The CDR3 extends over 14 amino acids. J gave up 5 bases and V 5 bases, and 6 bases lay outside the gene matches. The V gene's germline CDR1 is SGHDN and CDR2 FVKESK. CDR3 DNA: TGTGCCAGCAGCGTTCTAGCGGGCATAGATACGCAGTATTTT. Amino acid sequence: CASSVLAGIDTQYF.

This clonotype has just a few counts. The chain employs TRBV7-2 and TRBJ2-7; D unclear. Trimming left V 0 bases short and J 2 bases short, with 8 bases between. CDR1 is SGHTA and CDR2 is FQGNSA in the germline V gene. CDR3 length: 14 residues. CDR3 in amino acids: CASSLAPAPYEQYF. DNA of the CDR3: TGTGCCAGCAGCTTAGCCCCAGCTCCCTACGAGCAGTACTTC.

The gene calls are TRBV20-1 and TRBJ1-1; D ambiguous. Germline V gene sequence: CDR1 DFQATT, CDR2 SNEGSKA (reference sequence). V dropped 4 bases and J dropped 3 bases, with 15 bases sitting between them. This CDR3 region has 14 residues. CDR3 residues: CSAKVWLADTEAFF. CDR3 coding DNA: TGCAGTGCTAAGGTCTGGCTGGCGGACACTGAAGCTTTCTTT.

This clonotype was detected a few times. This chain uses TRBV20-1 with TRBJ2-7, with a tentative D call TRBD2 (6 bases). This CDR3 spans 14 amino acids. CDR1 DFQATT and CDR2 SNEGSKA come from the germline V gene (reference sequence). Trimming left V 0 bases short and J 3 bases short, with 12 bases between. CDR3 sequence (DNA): TGCAGTGCTAGAGATTGGGCGGGAAACTACGAGCAGTACTTC. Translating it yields CSARDWAGNYEQYF.

CDR3 in amino acids: CSVGRGEAFF. CDR3 DNA: TGCAGCGTTGGTAGGGGTGAAGCTTTCTTT. The rearrangement uses TRBV29-1 and TRBJ1-1, with D possibly being TRBD1 (5 bases). Deletions cut 4 bases from V and 7 bases from J, with 7 bases between. CDR1 is SQVTM, CDR2 ANQGSEA, per germline. The CDR3 length is 10 residues.

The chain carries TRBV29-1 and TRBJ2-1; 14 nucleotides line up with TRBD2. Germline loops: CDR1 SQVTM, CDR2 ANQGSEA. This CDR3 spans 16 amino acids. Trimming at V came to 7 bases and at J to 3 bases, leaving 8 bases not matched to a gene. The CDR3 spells CSAKGLAGVFYNEQFF. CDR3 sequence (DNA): TGCAGCGCCAAGGGACTAGCGGGAGTATTCTACAATGAGCAGTTCTTC.

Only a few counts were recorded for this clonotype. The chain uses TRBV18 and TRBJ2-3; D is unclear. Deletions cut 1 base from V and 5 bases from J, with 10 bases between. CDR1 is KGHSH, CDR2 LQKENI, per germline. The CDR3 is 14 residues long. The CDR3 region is CASSPRSGEDTQYF. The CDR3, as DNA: TGTGCCAGCTCACCACGTTCTGGGGAAGATACGCAGTATTTT.

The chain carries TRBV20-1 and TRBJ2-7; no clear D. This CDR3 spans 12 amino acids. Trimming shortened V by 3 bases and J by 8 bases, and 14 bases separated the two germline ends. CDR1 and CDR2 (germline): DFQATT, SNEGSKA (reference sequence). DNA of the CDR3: TGCAGTGCTAGCGACTTAGGCGACCAGCAGTACTTC. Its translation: CSASDLGDQQYF.

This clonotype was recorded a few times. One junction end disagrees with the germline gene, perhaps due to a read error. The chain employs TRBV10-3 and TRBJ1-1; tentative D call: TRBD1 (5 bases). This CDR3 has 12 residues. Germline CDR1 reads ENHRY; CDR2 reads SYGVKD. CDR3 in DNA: TGTGCCACCCGGGACGGGAACGCTGAAGCTTTCTTT. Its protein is CATRDGNAEAFF.

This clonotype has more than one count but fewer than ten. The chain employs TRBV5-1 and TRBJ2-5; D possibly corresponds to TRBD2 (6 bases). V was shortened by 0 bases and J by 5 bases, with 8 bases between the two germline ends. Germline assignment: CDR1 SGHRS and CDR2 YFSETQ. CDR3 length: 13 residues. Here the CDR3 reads CASSLGLDETQYF. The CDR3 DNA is TGCGCCAGCAGCTTGGGACTAGATGAGACCCAGTACTTC.

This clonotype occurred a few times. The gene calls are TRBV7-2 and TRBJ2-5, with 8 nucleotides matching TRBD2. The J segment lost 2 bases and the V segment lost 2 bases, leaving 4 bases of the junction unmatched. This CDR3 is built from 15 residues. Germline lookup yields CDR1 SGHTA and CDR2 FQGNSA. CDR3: CASSLNAGGQETQYF. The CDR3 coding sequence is TGTGCCAGCAGCTTAAACGCGGGAGGTCAAGAGACCCAGTACTTC.

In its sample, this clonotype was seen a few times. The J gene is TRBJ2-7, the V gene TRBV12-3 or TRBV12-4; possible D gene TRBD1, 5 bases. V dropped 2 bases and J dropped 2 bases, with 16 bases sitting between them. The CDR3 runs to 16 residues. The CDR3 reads CASSLRWGGPAYEQYF. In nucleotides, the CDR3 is TGTGCCAGCAGTTTAAGGTGGGGCGGACCAGCCTACGAGCAGTACTTC.

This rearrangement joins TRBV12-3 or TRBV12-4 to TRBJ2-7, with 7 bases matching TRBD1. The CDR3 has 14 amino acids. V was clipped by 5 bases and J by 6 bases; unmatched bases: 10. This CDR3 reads CASSPKTGIREQYF. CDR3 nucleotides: TGTGCCAGCAGTCCAAAGACAGGGATACGCGAGCAGTACTTC.

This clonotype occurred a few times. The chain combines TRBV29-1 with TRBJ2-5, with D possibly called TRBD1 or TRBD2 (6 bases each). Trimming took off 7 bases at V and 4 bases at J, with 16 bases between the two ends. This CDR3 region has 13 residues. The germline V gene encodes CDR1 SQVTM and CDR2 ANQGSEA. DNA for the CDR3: TGCAGCGCCGGAGGGACATTCCCAGAGACCCAGTACTTC. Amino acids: CSAGGTFPETQYF.